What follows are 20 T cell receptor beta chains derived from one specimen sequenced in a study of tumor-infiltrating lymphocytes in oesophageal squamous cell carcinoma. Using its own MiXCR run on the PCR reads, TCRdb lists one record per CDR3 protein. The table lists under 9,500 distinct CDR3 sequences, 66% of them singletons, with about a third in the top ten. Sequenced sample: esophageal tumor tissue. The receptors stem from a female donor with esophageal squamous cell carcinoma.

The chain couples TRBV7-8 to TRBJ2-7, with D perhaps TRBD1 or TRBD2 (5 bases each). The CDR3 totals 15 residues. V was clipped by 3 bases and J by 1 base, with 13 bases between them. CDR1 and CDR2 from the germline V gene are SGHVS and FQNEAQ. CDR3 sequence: CASSLFQGPSYEQYF. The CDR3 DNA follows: TGTGCCAGCAGCTTGTTCCAGGGACCTTCCTACGAGCAGTACTTC. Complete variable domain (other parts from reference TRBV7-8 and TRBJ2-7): GAGVSQSPRYKVAKRGQDVALRCDPISGHVSLFWYQQALGQGPEFLTYFQNEAQLDKSGLPSDRFFAERPEGSVSTLKIQRTQQEDSAVYLCASSLFQGPSYEQYFGPGTRLTVT.

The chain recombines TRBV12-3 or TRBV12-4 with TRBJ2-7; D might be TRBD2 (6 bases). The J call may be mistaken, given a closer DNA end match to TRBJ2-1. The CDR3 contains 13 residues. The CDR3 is CASSSGVRNEQFF. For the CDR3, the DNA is TGTGCCAGCAGTTCGGGAGTGAGGAATGAGCAGTTCTTC.

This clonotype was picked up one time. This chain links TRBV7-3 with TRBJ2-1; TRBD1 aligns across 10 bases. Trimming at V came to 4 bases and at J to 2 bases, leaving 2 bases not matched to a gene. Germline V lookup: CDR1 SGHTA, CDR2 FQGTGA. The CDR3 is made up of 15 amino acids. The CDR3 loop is CASSSTGGPYNEQFF. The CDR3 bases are TGTGCCAGCAGCTCGACAGGGGGCCCCTACAATGAGCAGTTCTTC.

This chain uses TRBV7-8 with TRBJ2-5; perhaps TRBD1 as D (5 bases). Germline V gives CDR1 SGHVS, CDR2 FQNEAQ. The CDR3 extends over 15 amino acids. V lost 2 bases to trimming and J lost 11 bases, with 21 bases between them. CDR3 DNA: TGTGCCAGCAGCTTAATGGGGCCGTCCTACAATGAGCAGTACTTC. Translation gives CASSLMGPSYNEQYF. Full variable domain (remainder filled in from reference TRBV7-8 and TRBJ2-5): GAGVSQSPRYKVAKRGQDVALRCDPISGHVSLFWYQQALGQGPEFLTYFQNEAQLDKSGLPSDRFFAERPEGSVSTLKIQRTQQEDSAVYLCASSLMGPSYNEQYFGPGTRLLVL.

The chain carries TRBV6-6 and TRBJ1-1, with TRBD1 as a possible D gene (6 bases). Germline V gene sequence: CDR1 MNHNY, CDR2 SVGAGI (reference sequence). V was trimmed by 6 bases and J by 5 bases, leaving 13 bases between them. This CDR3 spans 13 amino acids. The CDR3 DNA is TGTGCCAGCAGGGTCGGGGGGCTTACTGAAGCTTTCTTT. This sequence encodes CASRVGGLTEAFF.

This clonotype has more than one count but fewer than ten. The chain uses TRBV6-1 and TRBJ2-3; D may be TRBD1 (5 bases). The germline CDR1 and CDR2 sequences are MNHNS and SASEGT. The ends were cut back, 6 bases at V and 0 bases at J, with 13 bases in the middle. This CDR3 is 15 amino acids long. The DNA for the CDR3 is TGTGCCAGCAGGAAGACTGGGGCTAGCACAGATACGCAGTATTTT. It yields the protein CASRKTGASTDTQYF.

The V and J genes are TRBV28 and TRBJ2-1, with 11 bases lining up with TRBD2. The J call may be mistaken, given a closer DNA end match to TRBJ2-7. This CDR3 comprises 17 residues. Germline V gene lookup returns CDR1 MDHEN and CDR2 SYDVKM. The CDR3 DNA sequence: TGTGCCAGCAGTTTGGGACTAGCGGTATGGGCTTACTACGAGCAGTACTTC. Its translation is CASSLGLAVWAYYEQYF.

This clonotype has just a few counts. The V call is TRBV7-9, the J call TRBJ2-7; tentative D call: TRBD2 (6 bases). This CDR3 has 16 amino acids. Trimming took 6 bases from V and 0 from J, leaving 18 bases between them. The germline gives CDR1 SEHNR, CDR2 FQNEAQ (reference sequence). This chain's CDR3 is CASSVVGRESSYEQYF. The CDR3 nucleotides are TGTGCCAGCAGTGTGGTTGGACGGGAGAGCTCCTACGAGCAGTACTTC.

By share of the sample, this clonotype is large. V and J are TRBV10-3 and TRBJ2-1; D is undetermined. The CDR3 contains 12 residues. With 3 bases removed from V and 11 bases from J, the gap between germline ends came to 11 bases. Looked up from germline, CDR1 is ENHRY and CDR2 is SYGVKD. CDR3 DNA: TGTGCCATCAGTGAAGGTGTCCAGAAGCAGTTCTTC. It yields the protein CAISEGVQKQFF.

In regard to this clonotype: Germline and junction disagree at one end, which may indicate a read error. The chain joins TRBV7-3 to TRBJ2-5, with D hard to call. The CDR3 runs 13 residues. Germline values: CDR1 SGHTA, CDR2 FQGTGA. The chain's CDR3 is CASSLTFQSPLHF. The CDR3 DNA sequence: TGTGCCAGCAGCTTAACATTCCAGTCACCCCTCCACTTC.

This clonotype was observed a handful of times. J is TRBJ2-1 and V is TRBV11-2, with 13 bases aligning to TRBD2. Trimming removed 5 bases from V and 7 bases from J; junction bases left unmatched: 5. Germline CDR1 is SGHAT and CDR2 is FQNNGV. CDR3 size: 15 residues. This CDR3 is CASSPTSGRGNEQFF. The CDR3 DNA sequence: TGTGCCAGCAGCCCTACTAGCGGGAGGGGGAATGAGCAGTTCTTC.

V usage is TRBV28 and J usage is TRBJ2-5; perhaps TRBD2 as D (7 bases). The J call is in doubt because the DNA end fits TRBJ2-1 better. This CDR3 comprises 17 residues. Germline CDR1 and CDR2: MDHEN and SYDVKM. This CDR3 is CASSALGGGISYNEQFF. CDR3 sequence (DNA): TGTGCCAGCAGTGCCCTAGGGGGGGGAATCTCCTACAATGAGCAGTTCTTC.

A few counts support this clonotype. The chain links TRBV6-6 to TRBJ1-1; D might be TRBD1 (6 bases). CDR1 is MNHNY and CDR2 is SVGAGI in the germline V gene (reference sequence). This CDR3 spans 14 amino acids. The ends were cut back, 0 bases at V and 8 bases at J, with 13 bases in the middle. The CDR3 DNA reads TGTGCCAGCAGTTACTCGACGGGGGGCCACGAAGCTTTCTTT. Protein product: CASSYSTGGHEAFF.

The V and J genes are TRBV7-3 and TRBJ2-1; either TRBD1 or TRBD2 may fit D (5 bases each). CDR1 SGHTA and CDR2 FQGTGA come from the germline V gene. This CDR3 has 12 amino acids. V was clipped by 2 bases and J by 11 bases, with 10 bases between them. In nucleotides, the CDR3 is TGTGCCAGCAGCTTAGGGGGACCTAAGCAGTTCTTC. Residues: CASSLGGPKQFF. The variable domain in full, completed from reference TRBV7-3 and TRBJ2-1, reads GAGVSQTPSNKVTEKGKYVELRCDPISGHTALYWYRQSLGQGPEFLIYFQGTGAADDSGLPNDRFFAVRPEGSVSTLKIQRTERGDSAVYLCASSLGGPKQFFGPGTRLTVL.

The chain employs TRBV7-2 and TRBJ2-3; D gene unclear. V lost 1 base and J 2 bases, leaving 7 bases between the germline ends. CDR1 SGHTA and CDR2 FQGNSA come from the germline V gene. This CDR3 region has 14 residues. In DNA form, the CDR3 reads TGTGCCAGCAGCTTAGTCGTTACCACAGATACGCAGTATTTT. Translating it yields CASSLVVTTDTQYF.

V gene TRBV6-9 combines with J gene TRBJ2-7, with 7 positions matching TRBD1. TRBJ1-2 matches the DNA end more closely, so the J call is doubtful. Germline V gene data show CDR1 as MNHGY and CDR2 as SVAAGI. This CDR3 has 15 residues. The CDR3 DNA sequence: TGTGCCAGCAGCATGGTCGAGGGGGCGAGTTATGGCTACACCTTC. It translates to CASSMVEGASYGYTF.

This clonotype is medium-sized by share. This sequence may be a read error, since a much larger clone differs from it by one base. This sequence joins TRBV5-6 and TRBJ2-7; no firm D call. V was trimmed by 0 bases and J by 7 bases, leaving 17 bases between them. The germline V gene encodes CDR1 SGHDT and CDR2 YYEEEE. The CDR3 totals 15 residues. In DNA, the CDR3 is TGTGCCAGCAGCTTGGCCTGGGTAACACGCGATGAGCAGTACTTC. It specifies CASSLAWVTRDEQYF.

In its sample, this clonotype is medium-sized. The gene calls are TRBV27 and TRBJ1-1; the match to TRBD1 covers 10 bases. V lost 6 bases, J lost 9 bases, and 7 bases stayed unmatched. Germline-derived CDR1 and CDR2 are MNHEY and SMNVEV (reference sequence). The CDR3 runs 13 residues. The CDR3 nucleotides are TGTGCCAGCAGAAAGGACAGGGGGAACCAAGCTTTCTTT. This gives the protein CASRKDRGNQAFF.

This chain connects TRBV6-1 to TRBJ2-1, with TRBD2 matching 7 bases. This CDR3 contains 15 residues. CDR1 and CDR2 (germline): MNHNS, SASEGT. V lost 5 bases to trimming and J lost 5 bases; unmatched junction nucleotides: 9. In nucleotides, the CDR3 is TGTGCCAGCAGTTACGCCAGGGACTACAACAATGAGCAGTTCTTC. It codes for CASSYARDYNNEQFF.

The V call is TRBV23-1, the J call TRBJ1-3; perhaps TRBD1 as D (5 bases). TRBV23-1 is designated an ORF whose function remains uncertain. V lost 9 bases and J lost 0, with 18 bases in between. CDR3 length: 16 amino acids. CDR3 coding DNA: TGCGCCAGTTCTGCAACAGGAACACACTCTGGAAACACCATATATTTT. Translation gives CASSATGTHSGNTIYF.